This T cell receptor (beta chain) was documented in a study of blood T cell repertoires in COVID-19 (TCRdb year 2020). Regarding the study in general: Samples from collaborators originated in the United States, Italy and Spain and spanned both the acute and convalescent phases of COVID-19. The material from the prospective study consisted of cDNA or gDNA derived from T cells, B-cell-depleted T cells, or PBMCs. Subjects who had been exposed to COVID-19, were actively infected with it, or had recovered from it provided the deeply sampled blood TCRbeta repertoires that made up the dataset. A freely available public database, intended as a resource for researchers studying the immune response to SARS-CoV-2, is where the repertoires were released. Samples came from the ongoing ImmuneRACE study (first 160 participants) plus 1,254 subjects from 6 global collaborators. A de-identified subject ID, COVID-19 status, age in years and sex were almost always included in the sample metadata. Where available, HLA class I and class II types were obtained from metadata supplied by the sample provider rather than from assay-based typing.

Participants in the prospective study were aged about 18 to 95 years, lived in some 24 United States geographic areas, and enrolled through a virtual design. Cohort assignment in the prospective study relied on participant-reported clinical history from a screening survey and a study questionnaire. In the prospective study, whole blood, serum and a nasopharyngeal or oropharyngeal swab were collected from each participant by mobile phlebotomists. Prospective study participants could optionally give additional blood draws and questionnaires over an approximately 2-month period. Before DNA extraction, prospective study blood samples were shipped either frozen or at room temperature. As to this clone: Its antigen has not been determined. No much larger clone is present one base from it, and per-base qualities are unavailable.

TCRbeta CDR3 regions were amplified from genomic DNA using the immunoSEQ Assay, a bias-controlled multiplex PCR. Regarding the original processing steps: Within the assay, amplification of reference gene primers was used to estimate how many nucleated cells each sample contained. To quantify the absolute abundance of each unique TCRbeta CDR3 rearrangement, sequence reads were collapsed and filtered. For each sample, productive Simpson clonality was calculated as the square root of Simpson's diversity index over productive rearrangements. TCRdb took over this immuneACCESS table, retaining in-frame rearrangements with V and J assigned. Such tables are incomplete; in checked studies, under half of the missing clones stem from an unresolved V gene, and the remainder is unexplained. That table supplies the V and J calls and clone size; D and trimming were determined from the DNA. This sample holds over 300,000 clones; approximately 88% were observed only once. The ten largest clones add up to 0.95% to 1% of the sample.

The study at large found these results: The quantity of clinical and demographic metadata differed by source and by participant and was supplied without curation.

V lost 1 base and J lost 5 bases, and the count of bases not matched to a germline gene is 5. The germline V gene encodes CDR1 SGHRS and CDR2 YFSETQ. The CDR3 runs 15 residues from the cysteine to the phenylalanine. Only CDR3 DNA remains: 45 bases, in frame from the first base. The chain links TRBV5-1 with TRBJ2-5; 10 junctional bases match TRBD1. The origin of this receptor is a woman younger than 45 with acute COVID-19. Material for sequencing was PBMCs or T cells enriched from blood (not recorded which). The CDR3: CASSLTTGGRETQYF. The nucleotide sequence is TGCGCCAGCAGCTTGACGACAGGGGGCAGGGAGACCCAGTACTTC.